The present T cell receptor (beta chain) was sequenced within a study of T cell responses to AZD1222 COVID-19 vaccine. The trim removed 2 bases at V and 1 base at J, leaving 7 bases unmatched. The germline V gene has CDR1 MNHEY and CDR2 SVGEGT. CDR3 length: 16 amino acids. In regard to this clone: Its matching antigen is unknown.

Libraries were prepared by immunoSEQ multiplex PCR; TCRdb keeps only in-frame clonotypes and omits some of them. Of under 200,000 clones listed, more than 75% are singletons. The study, taken as a whole, reports: Two AZD1222 administrations were followed by greater Spike-specific TCR breadth and depth. Donor demographics were predominantly white British with a female majority; clonal diversity may be underestimated. Unmutated variant regions are reportedly targeted by nearly half of spike-specific TCRs.

The sample consisted of peripheral blood, taken 28 days after the second AZD1222 dose. The chain has TRBV6-2 or TRBV6-3 and TRBJ1-1, with TRBD1 matching over 7 bases. This TCR was recovered from an adult who received the AZD1222 COVID-19 vaccine. The CDR3 coding sequence is TGTGCCAGCAGTTACCCCACAGGGGTCCCGAACACTGAAGCTTTCTTT. Protein: CASSYPTGVPNTEAFF.